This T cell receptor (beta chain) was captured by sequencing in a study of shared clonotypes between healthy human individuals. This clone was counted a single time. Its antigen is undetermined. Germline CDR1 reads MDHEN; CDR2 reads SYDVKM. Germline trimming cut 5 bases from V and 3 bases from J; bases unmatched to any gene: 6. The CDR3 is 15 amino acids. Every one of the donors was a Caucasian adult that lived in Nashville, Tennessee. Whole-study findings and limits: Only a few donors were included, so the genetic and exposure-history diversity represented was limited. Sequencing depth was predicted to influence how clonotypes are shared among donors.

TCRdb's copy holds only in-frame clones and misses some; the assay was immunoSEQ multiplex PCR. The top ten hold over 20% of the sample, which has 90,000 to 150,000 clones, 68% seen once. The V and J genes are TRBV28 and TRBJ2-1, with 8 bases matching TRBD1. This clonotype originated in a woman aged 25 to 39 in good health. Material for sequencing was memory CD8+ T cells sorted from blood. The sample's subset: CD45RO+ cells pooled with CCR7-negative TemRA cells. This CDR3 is CASSILRGLYNEQFF. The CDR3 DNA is TGTGCCAGCAGTATCCTCAGGGGGCTCTACAATGAGCAGTTCTTC.